The present TCR beta chain was sequenced within a study of blood T cell repertoires in COVID-19. Study in general: COVID-19 samples, acute and convalescent, were from the United States, Italy and Spain. T cells, B-cell-depleted T cells, or PBMCs provided the cDNA or gDNA that served as material.

Germline CDR1 and CDR2: LNHDA and SQIVND (reference sequence). The CDR3 length is 14 residues. Trimming pared 4 bases from V and 0 bases from J, leaving 9 bases between. As handled by the study authors: How many nucleated cells were present was estimated from reference gene primer amplification. Sequencing was performed with immunoSEQ multiplex PCR; in TCRdb, only in-frame clones are kept and a portion is missing. Clone size and V and J calls were adopted from that table, with D and trimming inferred from the DNA. The table includes about 140,000 clones, around 81% detected once. The TCR originated in a woman aged 55-70 years with active or convalescent COVID-19. Sequences were obtained from peripheral blood. The chain couples TRBV19 to TRBJ1-1; D unclear. CDR3: CASSTGWLNTEAFF. The CDR3 DNA reads as TGTGCCAGTAGTACCGGTTGGTTGAACACTGAAGCTTTCTTT.